A selection of T cell receptor beta chains follows, all from one sample in a study of T cells in Graves' hyperthyroidism and ophthalmopathy. TCRdb itself ran the multiplex PCR reads through MiXCR, one entry per CDR3 protein. The sample yields nearly 600,000 distinct CDR3 sequences, approximately 15% seen once. The sequenced sample was blood. The receptor source for this set is a young woman with Graves' hyperthyroidism that later progressed to Graves' ophthalmopathy. CDR3s include the opening cysteine and the closing phenylalanine or tryptophan. Each record gives: J gene, D gene, clone size, V gene, CDR3 length, CDR3 protein, CDR3 DNA. D genes are given only for firm matches. The size field is filled for only some rows; it gives once, few, many or a size class.

TRBJ1-1 | . | few | TRBV7-9 | 15 | CASTRGDGLNTEAFF | TGTGCCAGCACCCGAGGGGACGGGTTGAACACTGAAGCTTTCTTT
TRBJ1-3 | . | few | TRBV11-2 | 13 | CASSLVGADTIYF | TGTGCCAGCAGCTTAGTTGGAGCGGACACCATATATTTT
TRBJ1-1 | . | many | TRBV29-1 | 12 | CSVESLYAEAFF | TGCAGCGTTGAATCCCTGTATGCTGAAGCTTTCTTT
TRBJ1-5 | TRBD1 | . | TRBV5-1 | 15 | CASSEGALGNQPQHF | TGCGCCAGCAGCGAGGGGGCTTTGGGCAATCAGCCCCAGCATTTT
TRBJ2-1 | TRBD2 | many | TRBV10-3 | 16 | CAISDPNYLAGLEQFF | TGTGCCATCAGTGACCCCAATTACCTAGCGGGACTTGAGCAGTTCTTC
TRBJ2-1 | . | many | TRBV24-1 | 17 | CATSDLGSSSSYNEQFF | TGTGCCACCAGTGATTTGGGTTCTAGCAGCTCCTACAATGAGCAGTTCTTC
TRBJ2-7 | TRBD2 | . | TRBV6-9 | 17 | CASSYRTSGSIFYEQYF | TGTGCCAGCAGTTACCGGACTAGCGGGAGTATTTTTTACGAGCAGTACTTC
TRBJ2-3 | . | many | TRBV7-9 | 14 | CASSFQTTPYTQYF | TGTGCCAGCAGCTTTCAGACTACCCCTTATACGCAGTATTTT
TRBJ1-1 | TRBD1 | few | TRBV10-2 | 16 | CASSDGQGQGGTEAFF | TGCGCCAGCAGTGATGGACAGGGGCAGGGTGGAACTGAAGCTTTCTTT
TRBJ1-1 | . | many | TRBV20-1 | 14 | CSARLGTTNTEAFF | TGCAGTGCTAGACTCGGGACAACTAACACTGAAGCTTTCTTT
TRBJ1-5 | TRBD1 | few | TRBV4-3 | 20 | CASSQDPEQGAAESNQPQHF | TGCGCCAGCAGCCAAGATCCCGAACAGGGGGCGGCGGAAAGCAATCAGCCCCAGCATTTT
TRBJ2-7 | . | . | TRBV6-5 | 14 | CASSSLSGPYEQYF | TGTGCCAGCAGTTCCTTGAGCGGGCCCTACGAGCAGTACTTC
TRBJ1-2 | . | many | TRBV20-1 | 11 | CSATGGYGYTF | TGCAGTGCAACGGGGGGCTATGGCTACACCTTC
TRBJ2-7 | . | few | TRBV24-1 | 14 | CATRSGTDPYEQYF | TGTGCCACCAGGTCCGGGACGGACCCCTACGAGCAGTACTTC
TRBJ2-4 | TRBD2 | . | TRBV11-3 | 12 | CASSFSGNIQYF | TGTGCCAGCAGCTTTAGCGGGAACATTCAGTACTTC
TRBJ2-4 | TRBD2 | many | TRBV28 | 17 | CASSLRVLAGAKNIQYF | TGTGCCAGCAGTTTGAGGGTGCTAGCGGGAGCCAAAAACATTCAGTACTTC
TRBJ2-1 | . | many | TRBV20-1 | 14 | CSALRAGINNEQFF | TGCAGTGCCCTAAGGGCGGGCATTAACAATGAGCAGTTCTTC
TRBJ1-5 | TRBD1 | . | TRBV10-3 | 13 | CATDRDRGQPQHF | TGTGCCACGGACCGGGACAGGGGACAGCCCCAGCATTTT
TRBJ2-3 | TRBD2 | many | TRBV10-3 | 16 | CAISDSGKTSTDTQYF | TGTGCCATCAGTGACAGCGGGAAAACTAGCACAGATACGCAGTATTTT
TRBJ2-7 | TRBD1 | few | TRBV3-1 | 16 | CASSPTRTGGRYEQYF | TGTGCCAGCAGCCCAACTCGGACAGGGGGCCGGTACGAGCAGTACTTC
TRBJ1-2 | TRBD1 | few | TRBV4-3 | 17 | CASSQGVRGQANYGYTF | TGCGCCAGCAGCCAAGGGGTCAGGGGGCAAGCTAACTATGGCTACACCTTC
TRBJ2-1 | TRBD2 | . | TRBV6-1 | 16 | CASSRLTSGRAGEQFF | TGTGCCAGCAGTCGCCTTACTAGCGGGAGGGCTGGTGAGCAGTTCTTC
TRBJ2-4 | TRBD2 | . | TRBV27 | 18 | CASRGTSGNSGAKNIQYF | TGTGCCAGCAGGGGGACTAGCGGGAACTCAGGAGCCAAAAACATTCAGTACTTC
TRBJ1-2 | TRBD1 | many | TRBV7-9 | 15 | CASSLAQGVGYGYTF | TGTGCCAGCAGCTTAGCGCAGGGGGTTGGCTATGGCTACACCTTC
TRBJ1-1 | . | many | TRBV12-3/TRBV12-4 | 15 | CASSKLGRAVTEAFF | TGTGCCAGCAGTAAACTTGGACGGGCGGTCACTGAAGCTTTCTTT
TRBJ1-2 | TRBD1 | many | TRBV24-1 | 15 | CATSHLDGTGDGYTF | TGTGCCACCAGTCATCTAGACGGGACAGGGGATGGCTACACCTTC
TRBJ1-2 | . | many | TRBV3-1 | 13 | CASSLRQDYGYTF | TGTGCCAGCAGCCTCCGACAGGACTATGGCTACACCTTC
TRBJ2-1 | TRBD2 | many | TRBV28 | 15 | CASISAGGPYNEQFF | TGTGCCAGCATCTCAGCGGGAGGCCCCTACAATGAGCAGTTCTTC
TRBJ1-5 | TRBD1 | few | TRBV19 | 15 | CASTSSDRAGQPQHF | TGTGCCAGTACCTCTTCCGACAGGGCAGGTCAGCCCCAGCATTTT
TRBJ2-5 | . | many | TRBV18 | 13 | CASSPGFQETQYF | TGTGCCAGCAGCCCGGGGTTCCAAGAGACCCAGTACTTC
TRBJ2-7 | TRBD1 | many | TRBV19 | 14 | CASSTLGQLYEQYF | TGTGCCAGTAGTACCCTGGGACAGCTGTACGAGCAGTACTTC
TRBJ2-2 | TRBD1 | . | TRBV11-2 | 19 | CASSHLGTGIPLEPGELFF | TGTGCCAGCAGCCATCTCGGGACAGGGATTCCCCTCGAACCTGGGGAGCTGTTTTTT
TRBJ1-2 | TRBD1 | many | TRBV7-9 | 14 | CASTRTGGADGYTF | TGTGCCAGCACCCGGACAGGGGGCGCGGATGGCTACACCTTC
TRBJ2-1 | TRBD2 | many | TRBV20-1 | 17 | CSAATSGRASDYNEQFF | TGCAGTGCTGCGACTAGCGGGAGGGCCTCAGACTACAATGAGCAGTTCTTC
TRBJ2-1 | TRBD1 | . | TRBV13 | 16 | CASSSPGDRAYNEQFF | TGTGCCAGCAGCTCCCCCGGGGACAGGGCTTACAATGAGCAGTTCTTC